This T cell receptor (beta chain) derives from a study of resident and recirculating memory T cells in vitiligo. Study-wide context: Shave-biopsy epidermis from lesional and nonlesional skin was sequenced alongside PBMCs.

This clone has more than one count but fewer than ten. TCRdb keeps only in-frame clones here, not all; method: immunoSEQ multiplex PCR. The table lists tens of thousands of clones, about 91% of them singletons. Germline assignment: CDR1 KGHSH and CDR2 LQKENI. V trimming: 2 bases; J trimming: 4 bases; junction bases outside the gene matches: 2. The length of the CDR3 is 13 residues. The specimen sequenced was blood. This chain joins TRBV18 and TRBJ2-7; 7 bases map to TRBD2. The TCR comes from a male donor with vitiligo. For the CDR3, the DNA is TGTGCCAGCTCACCAGGGGGGGTGTACGAGCAGTACTTC. It encodes CASSPGGVYEQYF.